The 13 T cell receptor beta chains below come from one sample, sequenced in a study of regulatory T cells in long-lasting Graves disease (dated by TCRdb to the early 2020s). In the paper's terms, the time point label means: newly diagnosed GD, antithyroid drugs for less than 3 months. For both TCR sequencing and RNA sequencing, RNA was extracted from PBMCs using TRIzol. Library preparation was by multiplex PCR. This sample was sequenced with an Illumina HiSeq 4000. TCR beta libraries were built with iRepertoire HTBI primers and Arm-PCR amplification of CDR3 regions. In-frame beta chains were kept once TCRdb had trimmed the public reads at Q25 with fastp and called clones with MiXCR. Records with the same CDR3 protein are collapsed into one entry carrying the most frequent genes and DNA. The sample table holds around 230,000 distinct CDR3 sequences, of which about 16% were seen once. The ten biggest clones cover around 20% of the sample.

The material sequenced was peripheral blood mononuclear cells (PBMCs), taken at new diagnosis, from a patient treated with antithyroid drugs. These receptors came from a female donor with Graves disease.

This clonotype was found many times. V usage is TRBV7-9 and J usage is TRBJ2-7, with D perhaps matching TRBD1 or TRBD2 (7 bases each). With 5 bases removed from V and 6 bases from J, the gap between germline ends came to 20 bases. CDR1 and CDR2 from the germline V gene are SEHNR and FQNEAQ (reference sequence). CDR3 size: 15 residues. For the CDR3, the DNA is TGTGCCAGCAGCAAAAAGGGGGGGACAGAGACCGAGCAGTACTTC. Its protein is CASSKKGGTETEQYF.

This clonotype came up many times. V and J are TRBV4-1 and TRBJ1-1; no reliable D call. V gave up 0 bases and J gave up 4 bases, with 3 bases separating them. The CDR3 extends over 12 amino acids. Germline CDR1 and CDR2: MGHRA and YSYEKL. In nucleotides, the CDR3 is TGCGCCAGCAGCCAAGATAGCACTGAAGCTTTCTTT. Its translation is CASSQDSTEAFF.

Points on this clonotype: With a much larger clone just one base away, this may be a read error. The chain uses TRBV30 and TRBJ2-1; tentatively, D is TRBD1 (6 bases). Germline CDR1 reads GTSNPN; CDR2 reads SVGIG (reference sequence). CDR3 length equals 14 residues. CDR3 nucleotide sequence: TGTGCCTGGAGAGACATGGGGGCCTACAATAAGCAGTTCTTC. Translating it yields CAWRDMGAYNKQFF.

This clonotype was counted many times. This rearrangement joins TRBV2 to TRBJ2-3; D is ambiguous. Trimming removed 6 bases from V and 2 bases from J, with 6 bases in between. Germline CDR1 and CDR2: SNHLY and FYNNEI. This CDR3 has 12 amino acids. The CDR3 DNA follows: TGTGCCAGCAGCAGAGACACAGATACGCAGTATTTT. Protein: CASSRDTDTQYF.

This clonotype was detected ten times or more. This chain connects TRBV11-2 to TRBJ1-2, with 9 nucleotides matching TRBD1. Germline V lookup: CDR1 SGHAT, CDR2 FQNNGV. V gave up 5 bases and J gave up 7 bases; unmatched junction bases: 8. The CDR3 has 14 amino acids. DNA of the CDR3: TGTGCCAGCAGCACCGGGACAGGGTTTTCTGGCTACACCTTC. It is translated as CASSTGTGFSGYTF.

This clonotype was picked up many times. The genes are TRBV7-6 and TRBJ2-3; 8 nucleotides agree with TRBD2. The germline CDR1 and CDR2 sequences are SGHVS and FNYEAQ. V dropped 5 bases and J dropped 3; count of bases not matched to a gene: 7. CDR3 length: 15 amino acids. The CDR3 here is CASSLQRERTDTQYF. The CDR3 DNA reads as TGTGCCAGCAGCCTCCAGCGGGAGAGGACAGATACGCAGTATTTT.

Ten or more counts support this clonotype. The rearrangement links TRBV20-1 to TRBJ2-1; 13 bases are shared with TRBD2. V was pared by 0 bases and J by 8 bases, with 7 bases of the junction left unmatched. The CDR3 is 16 amino acids. CDR1 is DFQATT, CDR2 SNEGSKA, per germline (reference sequence). The CDR3 coding sequence is TGCAGTGCTAGAGACCCGATACTAGCGGGAGGGGATGAGCAGTTCTTC. Translating it yields CSARDPILAGGDEQFF.

This clonotype was detected ten times or more. V and J are TRBV18 and TRBJ1-4; possibly TRBD1 for D (5 bases). This CDR3 is 16 amino acids long. CDR1 is KGHSH and CDR2 is LQKENI in the germline V gene. V lost 2 bases and J 0 bases, leaving 10 bases between the germline ends. In DNA form, the CDR3 reads TGTGCCAGCTCACCATTTGACAGCTCAACTAATGAAAAACTGTTTTTT. Its translation is CASSPFDSSTNEKLFF.

This clonotype was detected ten times or more. The chain recombines TRBV14 with TRBJ2-7; 12 bases align to TRBD2. The CDR3 length is 14 residues. Germline V gives CDR1 SGHDN, CDR2 FVKESK. J gave up 4 bases and V 3 bases, and 1 base lay outside the gene matches. The CDR3 DNA is TGTGCCAGCAGCCACGGGACTAGCGGGTACGAGCAGTACTTC. This encodes CASSHGTSGYEQYF.

The chain employs TRBV4-2 and TRBJ2-3; 10 bases line up with TRBD2. With 0 bases clipped from V and 6 bases from J, the junction kept 6 bases outside the gene matches. The CDR3 length is 16 residues. Germline CDR1 LGHNA, CDR2 YNFKEQ. CDR3 region: CASSQDRSSGSDTQYF. CDR3 bases: TGTGCCAGCAGCCAAGATCGGTCTAGCGGGAGTGATACGCAGTATTTT.

There are many counts of this clonotype. The chain is built from TRBV20-1 and TRBJ2-3; D is unresolved. This CDR3 has 15 residues. The V gene's germline CDR1 is DFQATT and CDR2 SNEGSKA (reference sequence). V lost 3 bases and J 2 bases, leaving 15 bases between the germline ends. The CDR3 sequence: CSASGTGLDTDTQYF. The CDR3 bases are TGCAGTGCTAGTGGTACCGGCCTTGACACAGATACGCAGTATTTT.

V and J are TRBV20-1 and TRBJ2-2; 7 nucleotides align to TRBD2. The CDR3 has 15 residues. Trimming removed 1 base from V and 1 base from J; junction bases left unmatched: 3. Germline assignment: CDR1 DFQATT and CDR2 SNEGSKA (reference sequence). The CDR3: CSARGPSGNTGELFF. CDR3 bases: TGCAGTGCTAGAGGCCCTAGCGGGAACACCGGGGAGCTGTTTTTT.

This clonotype was observed many times. The V gene is TRBV2, the J gene TRBJ2-5; 12 bases map to TRBD2. The CDR3 has 15 amino acids. V shed 2 bases, J shed 4 bases, and the junction held 2 bases outside the gene matches. Germline V CDR1 and CDR2: SNHLY, FYNNEI. CDR3 sequence reads: CASSEILAGGETQYF. CDR3 DNA: TGTGCCAGCAGTGAAATACTAGCGGGAGGAGAGACCCAGTACTTC.